The 4 T cell receptor beta chains given below trace back to one sample, sequenced in a study of cytomegalovirus exposure and HLA in healthy donors. Amplification used 60 Vbeta primers and 13 Jbeta primers. Assay: immunoSEQ multiplex PCR; the TCRdb copy retains only in-frame clones and omits some. Among about 160,000 clones listed, just over 75% were seen once. Sequenced sample: PBMCs. The receptors originated from a middle-aged woman in good health and CMV-seronegative.

This chain joins TRBV4-2 and TRBJ2-3; D is perhaps TRBD2 (5 bases). With 4 bases removed from V and 0 bases from J, the gap between germline ends came to 11 bases. This CDR3 is built from 15 residues. From germline, CDR1 is LGHNA and CDR2 YNFKEQ. The CDR3 loop reads CASSLSGASTDTQYF. The CDR3 DNA reads TGTGCCAGCAGCCTGAGCGGTGCTAGCACAGATACGCAGTATTTT.

The V call is TRBV27, the J call TRBJ2-7; 8 bases are shared with TRBD2. CDR1 MNHEY and CDR2 SMNVEV come from the germline V gene (reference sequence). V was clipped by 2 bases and J by 4 bases; unmatched bases: 1. The length of the CDR3 is 13 residues. The CDR3 is CASSLGLAYEQYF. CDR3 DNA sequence: TGTGCCAGCAGTTTAGGACTAGCATACGAGCAGTACTTC.

This clone is a singleton in its sample. Here the CDR3 reads CAWSGAGGRTDTQYF. The DNA of the CDR3 is TGTGCCTGGAGTGGAGCGGGAGGCAGGACAGATACGCAGTATTTT. The genes are TRBV30 and TRBJ2-3, with 9 bases matching TRBD2. There are 15 residues in the CDR3. V gave up 1 base and J gave up 3 bases; unmatched junction bases: 5. The germline V gene has CDR1 GTSNPN and CDR2 SVGIG (reference sequence).

V and J are TRBV9 and TRBJ2-5, with 9 bases that match TRBD1. V was clipped by 2 bases and J by 1 base; unmatched bases: 6. The CDR3 is 16 amino acids. From germline, CDR1 is SGDLS and CDR2 YYNGEE. The chain's CDR3 is CASSVGTGSLQETQYF. DNA of the CDR3: TGTGCCAGCAGCGTGGGGACAGGGAGTCTCCAAGAGACCCAGTACTTC.